The 12 T cell receptor beta chains in this list originate from one sample, sequenced in a study of T cell changes during pregnancy in multiple sclerosis. Clones were sequenced by immunoSEQ multiplex PCR, and TCRdb holds only the in-frame ones, with some missing. The sample has more than 80,000 clones, around 93% seen once; the top ten hold 1.6%. Material: peripheral blood, obtained after pregnancy. These TCRs come from a female donor with multiple sclerosis, enrolled in a pregnancy study.

V and J are TRBV7-2 and TRBJ2-1; 10 bases align to TRBD2. Germline trimming cut 4 bases from V and 12 bases from J; bases unmatched to any gene: 15. There are 16 residues in the CDR3. Per the germline V gene, CDR1 is SGHTA and CDR2 is FQGNSA. The CDR3 spells CASSSGTSVKNEWQFF. The CDR3, as DNA: TGTGCCAGCAGCTCCGGGACTAGCGTTAAAAATGAGTGGCAGTTCTTC.

The rearrangement joins TRBV19 to TRBJ1-5; unclear D gene. Germline CDR1 reads LNHDA; CDR2 reads SQIVND (reference sequence). CDR3 length equals 15 residues. The V end lost 1 base, the J end lost 0 bases, and 7 bases lay between the germline ends. CDR3 sequence (DNA): TGTGCCAGTAGTATAGGACATGGTAGCAATCAGCCCCAGCATTTT. Amino acids: CASSIGHGSNQPQHF.

The CDR3 DNA reads TGTGCCAGCAGGAGGCTTGCCGATAATTCACCCCTCCACTTT. Its translation is CASRRLADNSPLHF. V usage is TRBV25-1 and J usage is TRBJ1-6; D remains unclear. The CDR3 totals 14 residues. Germline CDR1 MGHDK, CDR2 SYGVNS. Trimming took off 6 bases at V and 5 bases at J, with 11 bases between the two ends.

Concerning this clone itself: A read error may be the cause here, since a much bigger clone is one base away. The identical CDR3 is also encoded by other nucleotide sequences in the sample. The CDR3 DNA is TGTGCCAGTAGCACGCGGGGGCAGGTCTATGGCTACACCTTC. This codes for CASSTRGQVYGYTF. V and J are TRBV6-6 and TRBJ1-2; maybe TRBD1 (6 bases). The germline gives CDR1 MNHNY, CDR2 SVGAGI (reference sequence). CDR3 length: 14 amino acids. Trimming removed 9 bases at V and 4 bases at J, with 18 bases between.

The rearrangement uses TRBV7-9 and TRBJ1-4; D gene uncertain. V lost 0 bases to trimming and J lost 7 bases, with 9 bases between them. This CDR3 comprises 14 residues. Germline CDR1 reads SEHNR; CDR2 reads FQNEAQ (reference sequence). The CDR3 is CASSLAGSGEKLFF. The CDR3 coding sequence is TGTGCCAGCAGCTTAGCAGGGAGTGGTGAAAAACTGTTTTTT.

This chain uses TRBV27 with TRBJ2-2, with D possibly being TRBD2 (5 bases). The V end lost 6 bases, the J end lost 7 bases, and 6 bases lay between the germline ends. This CDR3 region has 11 residues. From germline, CDR1 is MNHEY and CDR2 SMNVEV (reference sequence). CDR3 DNA: TGTGCCAGCAGCCGGGACGGGGAGCTGTTTTTT. The encoded protein is CASSRDGELFF.

The chain recombines TRBV15 with TRBJ2-5, with D tentatively TRBD1 (5 bases). V lost 8 bases, J lost 4 bases, and 14 bases lay in between. CDR3 length equals 13 residues. Germline V gene lookup returns CDR1 LNHNV and CDR2 YYDKDF (reference sequence). The CDR3: CATGQGLVETQYF. CDR3 nucleotides: TGTGCCACCGGTCAGGGTCTGGTAGAGACCCAGTACTTC. The whole variable domain, remainder taken from reference TRBV15 and TRBJ2-5, is DAMVIQNPRYQVTQFGKPVTLSCSQTLNHNVMYWYQQKSSQAPKLLFHYYDKDFNNEADTPDNFQSRRPNTSFCFLDIRSPGLGDTAMYLCATGQGLVETQYFGPGTRLLVL.

J is TRBJ2-3 and V is TRBV18; D not certain. The CDR3 consists of 14 residues. Germline V gene sequence: CDR1 KGHSH, CDR2 LQKENI. Trimming cost V 1 base and J 0 bases, with 5 bases left between them. CDR3 in amino acids: CASSPRRSTDTQYF. CDR3 coding DNA: TGTGCCAGCTCACCACGCAGGAGCACAGATACGCAGTATTTT.

This clone came up once. This chain joins TRBV19 and TRBJ2-3; D possibly corresponds to TRBD1 (6 bases). The CDR3 has 14 amino acids. The germline gives CDR1 LNHDA, CDR2 SQIVND (reference sequence). The V and J ends lost 3 bases and 5 bases respectively, with 12 bases between them. In DNA form, the CDR3 reads TGTGCCAGTAGTATCGATCCAGGGGTAGATACGCAGTATTTT. It yields the protein CASSIDPGVDTQYF.

Only a few counts were recorded for this clone. CDR3 in amino acids: CASSLAGAGTEAFF. The CDR3 coding sequence is TGTGCCAGCAGCTTGGCAGGGGCCGGCACTGAAGCTTTCTTT. The V call is TRBV5-6, the J call TRBJ1-1; D is possibly TRBD1 (6 bases). This CDR3 contains 14 residues. CDR1 and CDR2 from the germline V gene are SGHDT and YYEEEE. Trimming removed 0 bases from V and 4 bases from J, with 10 bases in between.

The CDR3 reads CASRPGQGLYEQYF. CDR3 bases: TGCGCCAGCAGACCGGGACAGGGATTGTACGAGCAGTACTTC. The chain combines TRBV10-2 with TRBJ2-7; TRBD1 matches 9 bases. The CDR3 has 14 amino acids. Germline assignment: CDR1 WSHSY and CDR2 SAAADI. Trimming took 6 bases from V and 4 from J; bases not matched to a gene: 7.

The V and J genes are TRBV11-2 and TRBJ2-2, with TRBD2 as a possible D gene (6 bases). CDR1 is SGHAT, CDR2 FQNNGV, per germline. The CDR3 spans 15 residues. V was cut by 5 bases and J by 5 bases, with 15 bases left in between. The CDR3 region has the DNA TGTGCCAGCAGCCCCCGACTAGTAAGGACCGGGGAGCTGTTTTTT. Residues: CASSPRLVRTGELFF. Full variable domain (missing parts from reference TRBV11-2 and TRBJ2-2): EAGVAQSPRYKIIEKRQSVAFWCNPISGHATLYWYQQILGQGPKLLIQFQNNGVVDDSQLPKDRFSAERLKGVDSTLKIQPAKLEDSAVYLCASSPRLVRTGELFFGEGSRLTVL.